The next 21 T cell receptor beta chains were all read from a single sample in a study of blood T cell repertoires in COVID-19. The table came from immunoSEQ multiplex PCR; TCRdb's copy has only in-frame clones and leaves some out. The sample lists about 200,000 clones, 80% to 90% seen once, with about 10% in the top ten. Sample: peripheral blood. These receptors all stem from a woman older than 75 with acute or convalescent COVID-19.

The chain has TRBV28 and TRBJ2-6; the match to TRBD2 covers 10 bases. This CDR3 is 17 amino acids long. V was pared by 3 bases and J by 2 bases, with 4 bases of the junction left unmatched. Germline CDR1 reads MDHEN; CDR2 reads SYDVKM. The CDR3 protein is CASSFFLAGAGANVLTF. The CDR3 nucleotides read TGTGCCAGCAGTTTCTTCCTAGCGGGAGCTGGGGCCAACGTCCTGACTTTC.

This clone was seen just once. This chain uses TRBV9 with TRBJ2-3; D is unclear. CDR1 and CDR2 from the germline V gene are SGDLS and YYNGEE. The CDR3 consists of 17 residues. V was shortened by 0 bases and J by 2 bases, with 16 bases between the two germline ends. DNA of the CDR3: TGTGCCAGCAGCGTAGCTCCGGGTGGCAGATACACAGATACGCAGTATTTT. It specifies CASSVAPGGRYTDTQYF.

The V call is TRBV5-1, the J call TRBJ1-2, with 9 bases fitting TRBD1. Looked up from germline, CDR1 is SGHRS and CDR2 is YFSETQ. The CDR3 totals 16 residues. V was pared by 0 bases and J by 0 bases, with 3 bases of the junction left unmatched. In nucleotides, the CDR3 is TGCGCCAGCAGCTTGGGACAGGGGGGACCTAACTATGGCTACACCTTC. Protein product: CASSLGQGGPNYGYTF. The entire variable domain, with the rest obtained from reference TRBV5-1 and TRBJ1-2, is as follows: KAGVTQTPRYLIKTRGQQVTLSCSPISGHRSVSWYQQTPGQGLQFLFEYFSETQRNKGNFPGRFSGRQFSNSRSEMNVSTLELGDSALYLCASSLGQGGPNYGYTFGSGTRLTVV.

The gene calls are TRBV29-1 and TRBJ1-3; 7 nucleotides match TRBD1. With V trimmed by 4 bases and J by 1 base, 7 bases remained unmatched. Germline CDR1 SQVTM, CDR2 ANQGSEA. The CDR3 consists of 15 residues. CDR3 bases: TGCAGCGTTGGGACAGGCCTGAGGTCTGGAAACACCATATATTTT. Amino acid sequence: CSVGTGLRSGNTIYF.

The chain combines TRBV6-2 or TRBV6-3 with TRBJ2-7, with D possibly matching TRBD1 (5 bases). Per the germline V gene, CDR1 is MNHEY and CDR2 is SVGEGT. Trimming shortened V by 5 bases and J by 1 base, and 12 bases separated the two germline ends. The CDR3 has 14 residues. This chain's CDR3 is CASSTPAGSYEQYF. The CDR3, as DNA: TGTGCCAGCAGTACCCCGGCAGGGTCCTACGAGCAGTACTTC.

The chain carries TRBV2 and TRBJ1-3; D is unclear. This CDR3 has 15 amino acids. Trimming stripped 2 bases from V and 0 bases from J, with 8 bases between. Germline V lookup: CDR1 SNHLY, CDR2 FYNNEI. The CDR3 DNA is TGTGCCAGCAGTGAAATCCGGAGCTCTGGAAACACCATATATTTT. Encoded protein: CASSEIRSSGNTIYF.

This clone was counted a single time. The CDR3 DNA reads as TGTGCCAGCAGTGAAGTCTCGGGATCCGCGGAGACCCAGTACTTC. Residues: CASSEVSGSAETQYF. The chain joins TRBV6-1 to TRBJ2-5, with D possibly TRBD2 on 5 matching bases. The V gene's germline CDR1 is MNHNS and CDR2 SASEGT. CDR3 size: 15 residues. V gave up 1 base and J gave up 5 bases, with 14 bases separating them.

Remarks on this clone: The same CDR3 is also encoded by other DNA sequences in this sample. The chain is built from TRBV9 and TRBJ2-1, with 8 bases aligning to TRBD2. Unmatched junction bases numbered 3, after V lost 2 bases and J lost 2 bases. The CDR3 loop spans 15 amino acids. Looked up from germline, CDR1 is SGDLS and CDR2 is YYNGEE. This chain's CDR3 is CASSVGGGPYNEQFF. In nucleotides, the CDR3 is TGTGCCAGCAGCGTTGGCGGGGGGCCCTACAATGAGCAGTTCTTC.

The chain uses TRBV3-1 (or the pseudogene TRBV3-2) and TRBJ2-7; TRBD2 agrees at 16 bases. The V and J ends lost 1 base and 7 bases, in that order; junction bases with no gene match: 7. The CDR3 covers 17 residues. The V gene's germline CDR1 is LGHDT and CDR2 YNNKEL (reference sequence). CDR3 coding DNA: TGTGCCAGCAGCCAAGTAGCCGGGACTAGCGGGAGGGGAGAGCAGTACTTC. It specifies CASSQVAGTSGRGEQYF.

This clone occurred once. The V and J genes are TRBV21-1 and TRBJ2-3; TRBD2 is taken as the D call from the table, unchecked against the DNA. TRBV21-1 is deemed a pseudogene. CDR3 size: 15 residues. CDR3 nucleotides: TGTGCCAGCAGCAAACGCGATACTAGCACAGATACGCAGTATTTT. Its protein is CASSKRDTSTDTQYF.

This rearrangement joins TRBV7-2 to TRBJ2-7, with D possibly TRBD2 on 7 matching bases. This CDR3 has 15 amino acids. Germline V gene data show CDR1 as SGHTA and CDR2 as FQGNSA. V shed 5 bases and J shed 5 bases, with 19 bases lying between them. The CDR3 here is CASSVDRGARNEQYF. The CDR3, as DNA: TGTGCCAGCAGCGTAGACCGGGGGGCCCGCAACGAGCAGTACTTC.

This rearrangement joins TRBV27 to TRBJ2-6, with 9 nucleotides matching TRBD2. V shed 3 bases and J 0 bases; nucleotides not matched to a gene: 3. Germline CDR1 and CDR2: MNHEY and SMNVEV (reference sequence). The CDR3 contains 17 residues. CDR3 nucleotides: TGTGCCAGCAGTTTGCTAGCGGGATTCTCTGGGGCCAACGTCCTGACTTTC. It encodes CASSLLAGFSGANVLTF.

The chain has TRBV7-2 and TRBJ1-2, with a possible D match to TRBD1 (6 bases). This CDR3 comprises 14 residues. The V gene lost 3 bases and the J gene lost 8 bases, with 16 bases spanning the gap. Germline V gene sequence: CDR1 SGHTA, CDR2 FQGNSA. The CDR3 region is CASSFSGGAPGYTF. DNA for the CDR3: TGTGCCAGCAGCTTTTCGGGGGGCGCACCCGGCTACACCTTC.

The genes are TRBV7-9 and TRBJ2-5; 8 nucleotides align to TRBD1. The CDR3 contains 15 residues. Germline V gene data show CDR1 as SEHNR and CDR2 as FQNEAQ (reference sequence). V trimming: 1 base; J trimming: 5 bases; junction bases outside the gene matches: 6. The CDR3 nucleotides read TGTGCCAGCAGCTTAGGTGGCAGGGGGCTGGAGACCCAGTACTTC. Translated, it gives CASSLGGRGLETQYF.

This clone is a singleton in its sample. The V call is TRBV5-1, the J call TRBJ2-7, with 7 bases aligning to TRBD1. Germline-derived CDR1 and CDR2 are SGHRS and YFSETQ. The V and J ends lost 0 bases and 2 bases, in that order; junction bases with no gene match: 5. The CDR3 is 15 residues long. The CDR3 here is CASSLGRTGTYEQYF. The CDR3 DNA reads as TGCGCCAGCAGCTTGGGCCGGACAGGTACCTACGAGCAGTACTTC.

This clone was picked up one time. The V and J genes are TRBV5-5 and TRBJ1-2, with 11 bases fitting TRBD1. The germline V gene has CDR1 SGHKS and CDR2 YYEKEE (reference sequence). This CDR3 spans 16 amino acids. V dropped 4 bases and J dropped 5; count of bases not matched to a gene: 10. The CDR3 sequence is CASSPPGQGDRYGYTF. The CDR3 DNA is TGTGCCAGCAGCCCACCGGGACAGGGGGATAGGTATGGCTACACCTTC.

The rearrangement uses TRBV19 and TRBJ1-3; 7 bases are shared with TRBD1. The V gene's germline CDR1 is LNHDA and CDR2 SQIVND (reference sequence). This CDR3 region has 15 residues. The V gene end was trimmed by 6 bases and the J gene end by 0 bases; junction bases not matched to a gene: 5. The CDR3 protein is CASRTGQNSGNTIYF. In nucleotides, the CDR3 is TGTGCCAGTAGGACGGGACAGAACTCTGGAAACACCATATATTTT.

The chain uses TRBV20-1 and TRBJ1-1, with D tentatively TRBD1 (5 bases). The CDR3 spans 10 residues. The ends were cut back, 5 bases at V and 10 bases at J, with 11 bases in the middle. The germline V gene has CDR1 DFQATT and CDR2 SNEGSKA (reference sequence). The CDR3 here is CSAGGMGAFF. The CDR3, as DNA: TGCAGTGCTGGGGGGATGGGAGCTTTCTTT.

V is TRBV6-5 and J is TRBJ1-1, with TRBD1 as a possible D gene (5 bases). Germline V lookup: CDR1 MNHEY, CDR2 SVGAGI. Trimming cost V 2 bases and J 1 base, with 8 bases left between them. The CDR3 has 14 amino acids. CDR3 amino acids: CASSYARANTEAFF. The CDR3 DNA sequence: TGTGCCAGCAGTTACGCCAGGGCGAACACTGAAGCTTTCTTT.

The chain has TRBV24-1 and TRBJ1-2; D gene ambiguous. The V end was cut by 3 bases, the J end by 8 bases, with 9 bases between. Per germline, CDR1 KGHDR and CDR2 SFDVKD. The CDR3 loop spans 12 amino acids. CDR3 nucleotide sequence: TGTGCCACCAGTGATCCCGTGCGGGGCTACACCTTC. It specifies CATSDPVRGYTF.

The chain's CDR3 is CAWIRTGLDYTF. The CDR3 DNA sequence: TGTGCCTGGATACGGACAGGGCTGGACTACACCTTC. V and J are TRBV30 and TRBJ1-2; 8 nucleotides line up with TRBD1. The V gene end was trimmed by 4 bases and the J gene end by 10 bases; junction bases not matched to a gene: 8. Per the germline V gene, CDR1 is GTSNPN and CDR2 is SVGIG (reference sequence). The CDR3 loop spans 12 amino acids.